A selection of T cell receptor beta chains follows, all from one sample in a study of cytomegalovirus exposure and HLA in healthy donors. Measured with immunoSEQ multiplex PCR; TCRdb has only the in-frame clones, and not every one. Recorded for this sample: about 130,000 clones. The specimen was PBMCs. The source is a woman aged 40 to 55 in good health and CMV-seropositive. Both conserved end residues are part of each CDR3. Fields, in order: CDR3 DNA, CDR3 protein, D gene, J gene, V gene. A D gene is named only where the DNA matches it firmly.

DNA: TGCGCCAGCAGCCAAGATAACAGGGGGTTCGGCTACACCTTC
CDR3: CASSQDNRGFGYTF
D: TRBD1
J: TRBJ1-2
V: TRBV4-3

DNA: TGCGCCAGCAGCTTGACAGGTGAAGCTTTCTTT
CDR3: CASSLTGEAFF
D: -
J: TRBJ1-1
V: TRBV5-1

DNA: TGTGCCAGCAGTTCTACCGGGACAGGCCTCCCAGGGCAGTACTTC
CDR3: CASSSTGTGLPGQYF
D: TRBD1
J: TRBJ2-7
V: TRBV28

DNA: TGTGCCAGCGGGGCAGATCGTGGCTACACCTTC
CDR3: CASGADRGYTF
D: -
J: TRBJ1-2
V: TRBV2

DNA: TGCAGCGTGAGGACAGGGGCGACAGATACGCAGTATTTT
CDR3: CSVRTGATDTQYF
D: TRBD1
J: TRBJ2-3
V: TRBV29-1

DNA: TGTGCCAGCAGTTCTTCTAGCACCAATGAGCAGTTCTTC
CDR3: CASSSSSTNEQFF
D: -
J: TRBJ2-1
V: TRBV28

DNA: TGTGCCAGCAGTTTTGGAGCGGGAGGGTTCACAGATACGCAGTATTTT
CDR3: CASSFGAGGFTDTQYF
D: TRBD2
J: TRBJ2-3
V: TRBV28

DNA: TGTGCCAGCAGCTTAGTAGTCTTCACAGATACGCAGTATTTT
CDR3: CASSLVVFTDTQYF
D: -
J: TRBJ2-3
V: TRBV7-8

DNA: TGTGCCAGCAGTCACACAGGGGGCGCCTACAATGAGCAGTTCTTC
CDR3: CASSHTGGAYNEQFF
D: TRBD1
J: TRBJ2-1
V: TRBV28

DNA: TGCGCCAGCAGTCCGAGGCCGGGGACAGGGAGGGGCACTGAAGCTTTCTTT
CDR3: CASSPRPGTGRGTEAFF
D: TRBD1
J: TRBJ1-1
V: TRBV23-1

DNA: TGTGCCAGCAGCCACCTCCCGGGACTAGCGGGGGGAGGGTCCTACAATGAGCAGTTCTTC
CDR3: CASSHLPGLAGGGSYNEQFF
D: TRBD2
J: TRBJ2-1
V: TRBV7-3

DNA: TGTGCCAGCAGTTTCATCGCGGGAGAGGTCTACAATGAGCAGTTCTTC
CDR3: CASSFIAGEVYNEQFF
D: TRBD2
J: TRBJ2-1
V: TRBV6-5

DNA: TGTGCCAGCAGGTCTACCTCCTACGAGCAGTACTTC
CDR3: CASRSTSYEQYF
D: -
J: TRBJ2-7
V: TRBV6-1

DNA: TGTGCCAGCAGCCAAGGTAGCGGCCGTGTCAATGAGCAGTTCTTC
CDR3: CASSQGSGRVNEQFF
D: -
J: TRBJ2-1
V: TRBV14

DNA: TGCGCCAGCAGTGAACTCGGCGGCTACGAGCAGTACTTC
CDR3: CASSELGGYEQYF
D: -
J: TRBJ2-7
V: TRBV10-1